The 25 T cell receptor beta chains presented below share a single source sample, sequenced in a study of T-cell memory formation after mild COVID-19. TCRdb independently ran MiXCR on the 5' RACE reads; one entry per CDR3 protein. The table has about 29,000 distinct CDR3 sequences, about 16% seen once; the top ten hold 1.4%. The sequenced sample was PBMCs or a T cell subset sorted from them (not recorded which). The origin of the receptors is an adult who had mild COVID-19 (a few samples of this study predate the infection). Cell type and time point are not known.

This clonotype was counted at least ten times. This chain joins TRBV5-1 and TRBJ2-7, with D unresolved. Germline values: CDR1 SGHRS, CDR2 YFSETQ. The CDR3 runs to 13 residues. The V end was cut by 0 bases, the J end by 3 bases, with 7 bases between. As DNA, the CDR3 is TGCGCCAGCAGCTTGGTGGCTAACTACGAGCAGTACTTC. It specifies CASSLVANYEQYF.

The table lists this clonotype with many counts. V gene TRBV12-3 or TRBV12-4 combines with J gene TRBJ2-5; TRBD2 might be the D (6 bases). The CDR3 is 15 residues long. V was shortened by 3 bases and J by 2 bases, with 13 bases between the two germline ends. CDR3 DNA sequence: TGTGCCAGCAGTTTGGGCGGGACCGAGCAAGAGACCCAGTACTTC. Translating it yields CASSLGGTEQETQYF.

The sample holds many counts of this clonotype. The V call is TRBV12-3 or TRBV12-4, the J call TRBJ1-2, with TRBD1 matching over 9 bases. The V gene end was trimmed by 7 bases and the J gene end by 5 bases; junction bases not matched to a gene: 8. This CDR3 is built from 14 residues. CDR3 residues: CASMRGQGPYGYTF. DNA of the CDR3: TGTGCCAGCATGCGGGGACAGGGCCCATATGGCTACACCTTC.

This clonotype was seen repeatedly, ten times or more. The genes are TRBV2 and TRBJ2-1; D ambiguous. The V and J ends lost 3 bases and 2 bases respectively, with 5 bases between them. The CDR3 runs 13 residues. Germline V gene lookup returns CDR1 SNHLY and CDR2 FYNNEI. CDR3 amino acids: CASSDEPYNEQFF. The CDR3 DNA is TGTGCCAGCAGTGACGAGCCCTACAATGAGCAGTTCTTC.

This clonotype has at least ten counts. The CDR3 region has the DNA TGTGCCAGCGGAAACACAGATACGCAGTATTTT. Translation gives CASGNTDTQYF. This chain uses TRBV3-1 with TRBJ2-3; D not resolved. In germline, CDR1 is LGHDT, CDR2 YNNKEL (reference sequence). Trimming removed 8 bases from V and 2 bases from J, with 5 bases in between. CDR3 length equals 11 residues.

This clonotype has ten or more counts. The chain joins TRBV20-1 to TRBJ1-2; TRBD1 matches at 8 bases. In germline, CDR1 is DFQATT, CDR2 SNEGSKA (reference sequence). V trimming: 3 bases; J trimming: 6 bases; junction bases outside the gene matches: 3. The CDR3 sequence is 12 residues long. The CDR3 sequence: CSARTGVDGYTF. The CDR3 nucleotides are TGCAGTGCTAGGACAGGGGTGGATGGCTACACCTTC.

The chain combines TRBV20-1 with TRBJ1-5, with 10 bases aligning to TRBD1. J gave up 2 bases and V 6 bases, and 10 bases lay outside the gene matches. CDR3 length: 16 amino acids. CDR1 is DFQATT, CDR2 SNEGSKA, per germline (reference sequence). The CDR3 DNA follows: TGCAGTGCGAGGGACAGGGGAATTTTCGGCAATCAGCCCCAGCATTTT. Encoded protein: CSARDRGIFGNQPQHF.

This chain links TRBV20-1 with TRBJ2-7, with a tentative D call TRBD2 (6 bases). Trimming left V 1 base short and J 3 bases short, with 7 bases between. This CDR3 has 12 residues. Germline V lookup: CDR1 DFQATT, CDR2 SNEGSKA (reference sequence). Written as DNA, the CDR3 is TGCAGTGCTAGAGCCGGGGGCTACGAGCAGTACTTC. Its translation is CSARAGGYEQYF.

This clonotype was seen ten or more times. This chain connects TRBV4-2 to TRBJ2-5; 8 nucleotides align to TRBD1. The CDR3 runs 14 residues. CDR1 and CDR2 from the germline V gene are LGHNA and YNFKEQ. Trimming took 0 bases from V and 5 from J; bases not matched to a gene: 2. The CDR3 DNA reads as TGTGCCAGCAGCCAAGATACAGGGGGGGAGACCCAGTACTTC. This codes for CASSQDTGGETQYF.

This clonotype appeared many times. The CDR3 spells CASSSGTAEDYGYTF. The CDR3 DNA is TGCGCCAGCAGCTCCGGGACAGCTGAGGACTATGGCTACACCTTC. V gene TRBV5-1 combines with J gene TRBJ1-2; TRBD1 matches at 7 bases. CDR3 size: 15 residues. The germline V gene encodes CDR1 SGHRS and CDR2 YFSETQ. Trimming cost V 3 bases and J 3 bases; bases outside gene matches: 8.

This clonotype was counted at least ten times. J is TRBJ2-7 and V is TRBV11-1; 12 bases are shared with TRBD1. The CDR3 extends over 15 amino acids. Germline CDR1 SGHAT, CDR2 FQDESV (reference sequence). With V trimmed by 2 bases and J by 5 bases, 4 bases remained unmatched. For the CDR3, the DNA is TGTGCCAGCAGCTTACCCCGGGACAGGGGGCACGAGCAGTACTTC. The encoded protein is CASSLPRDRGHEQYF.

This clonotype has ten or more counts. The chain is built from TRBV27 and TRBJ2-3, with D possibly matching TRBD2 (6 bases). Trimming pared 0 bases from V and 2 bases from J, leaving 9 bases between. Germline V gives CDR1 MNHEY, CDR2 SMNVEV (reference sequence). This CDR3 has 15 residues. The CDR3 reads CASSLSGGTTDTQYF. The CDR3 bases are TGTGCCAGCAGTTTATCTGGCGGGACCACAGATACGCAGTATTTT.

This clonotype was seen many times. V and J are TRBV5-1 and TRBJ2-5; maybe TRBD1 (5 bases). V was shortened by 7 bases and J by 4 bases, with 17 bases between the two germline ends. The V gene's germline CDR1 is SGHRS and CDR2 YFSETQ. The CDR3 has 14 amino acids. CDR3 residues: CASAAGHGLETQYF. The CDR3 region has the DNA TGCGCCAGCGCGGCCGGACACGGCCTAGAGACCCAGTACTTC.

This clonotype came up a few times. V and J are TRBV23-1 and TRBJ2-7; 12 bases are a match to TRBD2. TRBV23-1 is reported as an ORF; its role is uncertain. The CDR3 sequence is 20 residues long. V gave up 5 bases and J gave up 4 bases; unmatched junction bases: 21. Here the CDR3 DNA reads TGCGCCAGCAGTTCCGAGGGGGCGAAGACTAGCGGGAGTCCCATTTACGAGCAGTACTTC. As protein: CASSSEGAKTSGSPIYEQYF.

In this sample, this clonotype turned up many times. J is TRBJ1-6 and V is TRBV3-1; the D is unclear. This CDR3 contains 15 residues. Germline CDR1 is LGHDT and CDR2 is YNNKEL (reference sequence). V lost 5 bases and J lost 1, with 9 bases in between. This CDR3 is CASSTPDSYNSPLHF. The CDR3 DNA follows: TGTGCCAGCAGCACGCCAGATTCCTATAATTCACCCCTCCACTTT. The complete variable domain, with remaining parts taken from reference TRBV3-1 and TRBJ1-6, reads DTAVSQTPKYLVTQMGNDKSIKCEQNLGHDTMYWYKQDSKKFLKIMFSYNNKELIINETVPNRFSPKSPDKAHLNLHINSLELGDSAVYFCASSTPDSYNSPLHFGNGTRLTVT.

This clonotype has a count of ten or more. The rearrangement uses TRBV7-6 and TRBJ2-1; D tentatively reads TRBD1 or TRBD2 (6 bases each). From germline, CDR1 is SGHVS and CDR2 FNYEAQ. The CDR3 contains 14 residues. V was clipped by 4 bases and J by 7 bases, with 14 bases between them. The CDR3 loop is CASSSFIGGNEQFF. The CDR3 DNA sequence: TGTGCCAGCAGCTCCTTTATAGGGGGGAATGAGCAGTTCTTC.

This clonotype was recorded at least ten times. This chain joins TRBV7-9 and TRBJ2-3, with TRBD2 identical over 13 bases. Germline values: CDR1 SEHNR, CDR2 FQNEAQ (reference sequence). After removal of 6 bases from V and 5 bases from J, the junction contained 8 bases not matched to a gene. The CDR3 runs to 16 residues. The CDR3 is CASSSWTSGRGDTQYF. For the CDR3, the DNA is TGTGCCAGCAGTTCTTGGACTAGCGGGAGAGGAGATACGCAGTATTTT.

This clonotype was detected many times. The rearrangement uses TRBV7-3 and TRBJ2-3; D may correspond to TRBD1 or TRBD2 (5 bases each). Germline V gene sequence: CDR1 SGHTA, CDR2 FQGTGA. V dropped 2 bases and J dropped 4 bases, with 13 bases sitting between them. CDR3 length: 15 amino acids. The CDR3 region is CASSLSPVGPDTQYF. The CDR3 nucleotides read TGTGCCAGCAGCTTATCGCCCGTGGGACCAGATACGCAGTATTTT.

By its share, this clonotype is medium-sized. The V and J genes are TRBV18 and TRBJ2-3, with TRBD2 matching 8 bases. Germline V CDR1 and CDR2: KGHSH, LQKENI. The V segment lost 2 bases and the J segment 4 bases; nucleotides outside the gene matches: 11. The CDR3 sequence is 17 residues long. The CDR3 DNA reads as TGTGCCAGCTCACCAGCTCGAAGAGCGGGAGAATCAGATACGCAGTATTTT. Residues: CASSPARRAGESDTQYF.

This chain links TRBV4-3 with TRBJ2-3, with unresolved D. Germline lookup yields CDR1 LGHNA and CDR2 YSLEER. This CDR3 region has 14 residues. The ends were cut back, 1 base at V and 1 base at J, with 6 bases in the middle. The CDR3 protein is CASSQGGRTDTQYF. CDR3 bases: TGCGCCAGCAGCCAAGGCGGCCGCACAGATACGCAGTATTTT.

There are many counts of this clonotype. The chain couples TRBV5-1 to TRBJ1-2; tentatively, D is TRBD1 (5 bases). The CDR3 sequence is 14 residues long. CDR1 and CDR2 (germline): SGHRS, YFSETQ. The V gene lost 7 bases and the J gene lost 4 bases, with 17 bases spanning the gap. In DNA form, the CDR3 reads TGCGCCAGCTCCTCCGGGGGGATCGGCTATGGCTACACCTTC. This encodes CASSSGGIGYGYTF.

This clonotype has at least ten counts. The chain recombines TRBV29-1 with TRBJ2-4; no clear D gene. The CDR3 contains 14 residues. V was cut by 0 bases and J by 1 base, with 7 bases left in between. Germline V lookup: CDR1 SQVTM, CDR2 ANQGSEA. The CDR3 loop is CSVEDGLAKNIQYF. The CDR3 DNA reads TGCAGCGTTGAAGACGGGCTCGCCAAAAACATTCAGTACTTC.

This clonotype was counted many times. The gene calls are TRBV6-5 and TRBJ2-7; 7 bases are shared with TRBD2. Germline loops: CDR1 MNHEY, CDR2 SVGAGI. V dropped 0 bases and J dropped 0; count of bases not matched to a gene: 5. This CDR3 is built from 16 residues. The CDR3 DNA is TGTGCCAGCAGTTACTCGAGGGCGGGAGACTCCTACGAGCAGTACTTC. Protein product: CASSYSRAGDSYEQYF.

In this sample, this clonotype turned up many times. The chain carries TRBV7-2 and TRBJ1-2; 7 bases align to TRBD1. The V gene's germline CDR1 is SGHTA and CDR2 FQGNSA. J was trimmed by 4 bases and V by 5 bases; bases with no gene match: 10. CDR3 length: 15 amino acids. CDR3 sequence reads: CASSAVGTDPYGYTF. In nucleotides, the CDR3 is TGTGCCAGCAGCGCAGTTGGGACAGACCCCTATGGCTACACCTTC.

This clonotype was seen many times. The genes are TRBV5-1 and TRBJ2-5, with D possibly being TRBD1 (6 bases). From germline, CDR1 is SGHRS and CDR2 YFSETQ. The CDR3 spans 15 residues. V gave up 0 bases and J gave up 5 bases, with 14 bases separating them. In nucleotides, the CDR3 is TGCGCCAGCAGCTTGGCCCGGGACACCGTGGAGACCCAGTACTTC. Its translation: CASSLARDTVETQYF. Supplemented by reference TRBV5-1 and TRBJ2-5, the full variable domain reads KAGVTQTPRYLIKTRGQQVTLSCSPISGHRSVSWYQQTPGQGLQFLFEYFSETQRNKGNFPGRFSGRQFSNSRSEMNVSTLELGDSALYLCASSLARDTVETQYFGPGTRLLVL.